This note documents a single T cell receptor (beta chain) sequence. The data were taken from a study of blood T cell repertoires in COVID-19. Study as a whole: COVID-19 samples, acute and convalescent, were from the United States, Italy and Spain. Sources were T cells, B-cell-depleted T cells, or PBMCs; the material itself was cDNA or gDNA.

CDR3 size: 16 residues. V was clipped by 2 bases and J by 3 bases, with 17 bases between them. Germline CDR1 and CDR2: SGHRS and YFSETQ. The authors' processing: For nucleated cells, counts were estimated from reference gene primer amplification. Only in-frame clones appear in the TCRdb table, and some are missing; sequencing was by immunoSEQ multiplex PCR. V and J calls and clone size come straight from that table; D and trimming were deduced from the DNA. The table has some 130,000 clones, approximately 84% seen once; the top ten hold about a sixth. The sequence came from a woman of 80 years or more with acute or convalescent COVID-19. The chain couples TRBV5-1 to TRBJ1-1; no reliable D call. Sequencing used peripheral blood. The CDR3 loop reads CASSLRTDPADTEAFF. The CDR3 DNA sequence: TGCGCCAGCAGCTTACGAACAGACCCAGCCGACACTGAAGCTTTCTTT.